The 10 T cell receptor beta chains below all came from one sample that was sequenced in a study of spatial heterogeneity in lung cancer. TCRdb analysed the 5' RACE reads with MiXCR anew, one entry per CDR3 protein. The repertoire holds nearly 80,000 distinct CDR3 sequences, with approximately 8.1% as singletons. Time point given: sample taken at primary tumor resection. The material was PBMCs, obtained at surgery. These receptors were collected from a male donor with early-stage non-small cell lung cancer.

Only a few counts were recorded for this clonotype. The CDR3 region is CASSDIGGVINQPQHF. The CDR3 DNA reads as TGTGCCAGCAGTGATATAGGGGGAGTTATTAATCAGCCCCAGCATTTT. The chain employs TRBV2 and TRBJ1-5; weak D call: TRBD1 (6 bases). The germline V gene encodes CDR1 SNHLY and CDR2 FYNNEI. The CDR3 is made up of 16 amino acids. V gave up 3 bases and J gave up 4 bases, with 16 bases separating them.

This clonotype was detected many times. The chain carries TRBV28 and TRBJ2-7, with 7 bases fitting TRBD2. Looked up from germline, CDR1 is MDHEN and CDR2 is SYDVKM. CDR3 length equals 15 residues. The V segment lost 5 bases and the J segment 5 bases; nucleotides outside the gene matches: 12. For the CDR3, the DNA is TGTGCCAGCAGTACCTCCACTAGCGCCATCAACGAGCAGTACTTC. Its translation: CASSTSTSAINEQYF.

This clonotype was seen ten or more times. This chain connects TRBV11-2 to TRBJ1-4; 12 bases align to TRBD1. The CDR3 loop spans 16 amino acids. Unmatched junction bases numbered 9, after V lost 5 bases and J lost 8 bases. Germline CDR1 SGHAT, CDR2 FQNNGV. CDR3 DNA: TGTGCCAGCAGCCCCATAGGGGGACAGGGGGCGGAAAAACTGTTTTTT. It is translated as CASSPIGGQGAEKLFF.

In this sample, this clonotype turned up a few times. CDR3 nucleotides: TGTGCCAGCAGCCCCCTGCGAAGCGGGAGGGGGAAAAACATTCAGTACTTC. Amino acid sequence: CASSPLRSGRGKNIQYF. This chain uses TRBV5-6 with TRBJ2-4, with 10 positions matching TRBD2. The CDR3 sequence is 17 residues long. V lost 4 bases to trimming and J lost 4 bases; unmatched junction nucleotides: 11. Germline CDR1 is SGHDT and CDR2 is YYEEEE.

At least ten counts were recorded for this clonotype. J is TRBJ2-2 and V is TRBV20-1, with 7 bases identical to TRBD2. The CDR3 spans 13 residues. Germline V gene lookup returns CDR1 DFQATT and CDR2 SNEGSKA (reference sequence). V gave up 5 bases and J gave up 6 bases; unmatched junction bases: 6. The CDR3 coding sequence is TGCAGTGCTCCACGGGGGGTGTCCGGGGAGCTGTTTTTT. This translates into CSAPRGVSGELFF.

V gene TRBV18 combines with J gene TRBJ2-7; TRBD1 is a possible D gene (6 bases). The CDR3 consists of 16 residues. V lost 3 bases, J lost 6 bases, and 21 bases lay in between. Germline-derived CDR1 and CDR2 are KGHSH and LQKENI. The CDR3 is CASSPLETSTGSEQYF. The CDR3 DNA reads TGTGCCAGCTCACCCCTTGAAACTTCCACAGGGTCCGAGCAGTACTTC.

The chain employs TRBV5-8 and TRBJ1-1; a possible D gene is TRBD1 (5 bases). Trimming stripped 3 bases from V and 2 bases from J, with 17 bases between. The CDR3 has 16 amino acids. Germline V lookup: CDR1 SGHTS, CDR2 YDEGEE. The CDR3 loop reads CASSWGFQDTNTEAFF. The CDR3 coding sequence is TGTGCCAGCAGCTGGGGCTTTCAGGACACCAACACTGAAGCTTTCTTT.

This clonotype showed up many times. The V call is TRBV29-1, the J call TRBJ2-7; TRBD1 aligns across 7 bases. Unmatched junction bases numbered 16, after V lost 3 bases and J lost 2 bases. Per germline, CDR1 SQVTM and CDR2 ANQGSEA. The CDR3 totals 17 residues. The chain's CDR3 is CSVDILGDRETAYEQYF. In DNA form, the CDR3 reads TGCAGCGTTGATATCCTGGGGGACAGAGAAACAGCCTACGAGCAGTACTTC.

The chain carries TRBV21-1 and TRBJ2-1; TRBD2 reflects the table's D call only, with no check against the DNA. TRBV21-1 is described as a pseudogene. The CDR3 covers 17 residues. For the CDR3, the DNA is TGTGCCAGCAGCAAAGGGGACTATAGCGGGATACCAAATGAGCAGTTCTTC. This gives the protein CASSKGDYSGIPNEQFF.

This sequence joins TRBV7-2 and TRBJ2-2; D not resolved. The V gene lost 4 bases and the J gene lost 8 bases, with 11 bases spanning the gap. Germline assignment: CDR1 SGHTA and CDR2 FQGNSA. CDR3 length equals 13 residues. This CDR3 reads CASSSQFGGELFF. Written as DNA, the CDR3 is TGTGCCAGCAGCTCCCAGTTTGGGGGGGAGCTGTTTTTT.